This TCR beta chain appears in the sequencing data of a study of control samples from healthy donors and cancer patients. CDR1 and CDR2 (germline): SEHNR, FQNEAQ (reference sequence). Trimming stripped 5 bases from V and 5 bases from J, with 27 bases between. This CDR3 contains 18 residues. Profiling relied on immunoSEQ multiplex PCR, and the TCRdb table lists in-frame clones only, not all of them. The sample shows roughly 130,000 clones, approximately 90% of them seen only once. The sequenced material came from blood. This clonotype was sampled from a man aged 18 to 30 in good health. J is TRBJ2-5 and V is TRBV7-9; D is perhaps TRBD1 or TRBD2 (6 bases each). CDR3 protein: CASSLQGEGGGLEETQYF. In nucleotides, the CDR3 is TGTGCCAGCAGCCTACAGGGTGAAGGGGGAGGTTTAGAGGAGACCCAGTACTTC.